This T cell receptor (beta chain) was sequenced during a study of cytomegalovirus exposure and HLA in healthy donors. On the study more broadly: In a later analysis, it was reported that the 90 to 150 validation repertoires had been produced on the same platform as the 690 or so repertoires belonging to the first cohort.

General observations from the study: Usually a TCR sequence was rare, but some public TCRs were found in many donors. A few chains tied to CMV proved CMV antigen-specific in vitro.

TCRdb's copy holds only in-frame clones and misses some; the assay was immunoSEQ multiplex PCR. The sample lists roughly 65,000 clones, 94% occurring once. Points on this clone: Its antigen is currently unknown.

Germline V gives CDR1 LNHDA, CDR2 SQIVND (reference sequence). V lost 9 bases and J lost 3, with 14 bases in between. This CDR3 has 13 amino acids. The TCR comes from a man between 18 and 35 years old in good health and CMV-seropositive. Input material: PBMCs. The rearrangement joins TRBV19 to TRBJ1-1, with D hard to call. The DNA for the CDR3 is TGTGCCAGGGTATCAGGTACGGACACTGAAGCTTTCTTT. Translated: CARVSGTDTEAFF.